The 19 T cell receptor beta chains in this list originate from one sample, sequenced in a study of monozygotic twins with inflammatory bowel disease. Reanalyzing the 5' RACE reads, TCRdb keeps one entry per CDR3 protein, without DNA. The listing records 400,000 to 500,000 distinct CDR3 sequences. Sequences were obtained from blood. The receptor set was obtained from a human donor with ulcerative colitis or Crohn's disease, or a healthy co-twin of an affected twin (not recorded which).

J is TRBJ2-1 and V is TRBV27; TCRdb selects TRBD2, and the lack of DNA leaves this call unchecked. This CDR3 has 17 amino acids. The germline V gene encodes CDR1 MNHEY and CDR2 SMNVEV (reference sequence). The CDR3 reads CASISRLWGLARNEQFF.

The V gene is TRBV2, the J gene TRBJ1-1; TCRdb outputs TRBD1, but without DNA this stays unchecked. The germline CDR1 and CDR2 sequences are SNHLY and FYNNEI. CDR3 length equals 14 residues. The CDR3 region is CASRPQTERTEAFF.

The rearrangement uses TRBV2 and TRBJ1-1. This CDR3 comprises 15 residues. Germline CDR1 is SNHLY and CDR2 is FYNNEI. CDR3 sequence reads: CASSEAPGMNTEAFF.

J is TRBJ2-5 and V is TRBV6-1; TCRdb gives TRBD2 as the D gene, but with no DNA this cannot be confirmed. CDR1 and CDR2 (germline): MNHNS, SASEGT. This CDR3 has 14 amino acids. CDR3 amino acids: CASSPSVGQETQYF.

The rearrangement links TRBV12-3 or TRBV12-4 to TRBJ2-5; the D call of TRBD2 rests on TCRdb alone, since no DNA is present to check it. The CDR3 consists of 13 residues. The CDR3: CASRRALQETQYF.

The chain couples TRBV20-1 to TRBJ2-7; TCRdb proposes TRBD1, but this gene call is untestable without DNA. CDR1 is DFQATT, CDR2 SNEGSKA, per germline (reference sequence). CDR3 length: 11 residues. The CDR3 spells CSARTVEEQYF.

The V call is TRBV6-1, the J call TRBJ2-2; the TCRdb D gene call, TRBD1, has no DNA to confirm it. Germline V gene sequence: CDR1 MNHNS, CDR2 SASEGT. This CDR3 comprises 13 residues. CDR3 residues: CAGGRGNTGELFF.

The chain uses TRBV5-1 and TRBJ2-5; TCRdb returns TRBD2, unconfirmable since there is no DNA. Germline assignment: CDR1 SGHRS and CDR2 YFSETQ. CDR3 length: 16 amino acids. The CDR3 loop is CASSLAPLAEQETQYF.

The chain uses TRBV1 and TRBJ2-7; no DNA is available, so the TRBD2 call from TCRdb remains unchecked. TRBV1 is labeled a pseudogene. This CDR3 is 16 amino acids long. The CDR3 reads CTSSFRLAGGGYEQYF.

The rearrangement links TRBV29-1 to TRBJ2-7; TCRdb selects TRBD2, and the lack of DNA leaves this call unchecked. In germline, CDR1 is SQVTM, CDR2 ANQGSEA. The CDR3 sequence is 14 residues long. CDR3 residues: CSVNSGDMTYEQYF.

This sequence joins TRBV20-1 and TRBJ2-7; TCRdb proposes TRBD1, but this gene call is untestable without DNA. The CDR3 length is 15 residues. Germline V gene lookup returns CDR1 DFQATT and CDR2 SNEGSKA (reference sequence). CDR3 residues: CSARSGTGPTYEQYF.

The chain carries TRBV9 and TRBJ2-3; TCRdb designates TRBD2, a call that cannot be tested without DNA. The CDR3 runs to 16 residues. Germline V gene sequence: CDR1 SGDLS, CDR2 YYNGEE. The chain's CDR3 is CASSGPGLDTANTQYF.

This chain links TRBV5-1 with TRBJ1-2; TCRdb's D call of TRBD1 is untestable without DNA. CDR1 is SGHRS, CDR2 YFSETQ, per germline. The CDR3 is 13 amino acids. The CDR3 reads CASTGTGVGGYTF.

The rearrangement joins TRBV27 to TRBJ2-7; TCRdb picks TRBD1, but there is no DNA to check that call. Germline-derived CDR1 and CDR2 are MNHEY and SMNVEV (reference sequence). The CDR3 spans 14 residues. CDR3 sequence reads: CASRTSNRPYEQYF.

The chain recombines TRBV5-1 with TRBJ2-7. Germline V lookup: CDR1 SGHRS, CDR2 YFSETQ. CDR3 length: 15 amino acids. This chain's CDR3 is CASSLDPTLHYEQYF.

This chain joins TRBV6-1 and TRBJ2-7. The CDR3 totals 12 residues. Per the germline V gene, CDR1 is MNHNS and CDR2 is SASEGT. CDR3 sequence: CASRSDSTEQYF.

This chain joins TRBV7-2 and TRBJ2-1; the TCRdb call, TRBD1, lacks DNA for checking. The CDR3 covers 15 residues. Germline CDR1 reads SGHTA; CDR2 reads FQGNSA. CDR3 sequence: CASSAGTGGGNEQFF.

V gene TRBV7-2 combines with J gene TRBJ1-1; TCRdb selects TRBD1, and the lack of DNA leaves this call unchecked. Germline V gives CDR1 SGHTA, CDR2 FQGNSA. The CDR3 has 14 residues. CDR3 region: CASSSPPANTEAFF. The whole variable domain, remainder taken from reference TRBV7-2 and TRBJ1-1, is GAGVSQSPSNKVTEKGKDVELRCDPISGHTALYWYRQSLGQGLEFLIYFQGNSAPDKSGLPSDRFSAERTGGSVSTLTIQRTQQEDSAVYLCASSSPPANTEAFFGQGTRLTVV.

The chain joins TRBV25-1 to TRBJ2-5; TCRdb gives TRBD1 as the D gene, but with no DNA this cannot be confirmed. The CDR3 is made up of 13 amino acids. CDR1 is MGHDK, CDR2 SYGVNS, per germline. The CDR3 here is CASKGTGEETQYF. The variable domain in full, with the rest retrieved from reference TRBV25-1 and TRBJ2-5, is EADIYQTPRYLVIGTGKKITLECSQTMGHDKMYWYQQDPGMELHLIHYSYGVNSTEKGDLSSESTVSRIRTEHFPLTLESARPSHTSQYLCASKGTGEETQYFGPGTRLLVL.